These 18 T cell receptor beta chains share one sample of origin, sequenced in a study of blood T cell repertoires in COVID-19. Profiled with immunoSEQ multiplex PCR; TCRdb holds only in-frame clones, not every one. The data show about 81,000 clones, with more than 75% seen just once and roughly 14% held by the top ten. The sample comprised peripheral blood. Receptors were obtained from a woman between 65 and 79 years old with acute or convalescent COVID-19.

The genes are TRBV2 and TRBJ1-4, with a weak D call TRBD1 (5 bases). The length of the CDR3 is 15 residues. Trimming shortened V by 2 bases and J by 7 bases, and 14 bases separated the two germline ends. The germline V gene has CDR1 SNHLY and CDR2 FYNNEI. CDR3 bases: TGTGCCAGCAGTGAACGGGGGGGAAGGGGTGAAAAACTGTTTTTT. It specifies CASSERGGRGEKLFF.

The chain joins TRBV7-9 to TRBJ2-5; TRBD1 is a possible D gene (5 bases). This CDR3 is built from 15 residues. Germline-derived CDR1 and CDR2 are SEHNR and FQNEAQ (reference sequence). The V end lost 4 bases, the J end lost 5 bases, and 17 bases lay between the germline ends. CDR3 nucleotide sequence: TGTGCCAGCAGCTCGGACATCCGAACATGGGAGACCCAGTACTTC. It codes for CASSSDIRTWETQYF.

V usage is TRBV4-1 and J usage is TRBJ2-3, with TRBD1 matching 9 bases. The CDR3 covers 17 residues. Losses at the gene ends were 4 bases for V and 2 bases for J; bases not matched to a gene: 10. Per germline, CDR1 MGHRA and CDR2 YSYEKL. The CDR3 DNA sequence: TGCGCCAGCAGCCTAATAACCGGGACAGGGTTCACAGATACGCAGTATTTT. This gives the protein CASSLITGTGFTDTQYF.

The chain links TRBV6-2 or TRBV6-3 to TRBJ2-3; 7 bases agree with TRBD2. Trimming removed 5 bases from V and 1 base from J; junction bases left unmatched: 12. CDR1 MNHEY and CDR2 SVGEGT come from the germline V gene. This CDR3 contains 17 residues. This CDR3 reads CASSRSSGTSGTDTQYF. CDR3 nucleotides: TGTGCCAGCAGTCGTTCGAGCGGGACTTCCGGCACAGATACGCAGTATTTT.

The V call is TRBV19, the J call TRBJ1-6, with D possibly TRBD1 on 5 matching bases. CDR3 length: 16 amino acids. CDR1 is LNHDA and CDR2 is SQIVND in the germline V gene (reference sequence). The V end was cut by 7 bases, the J end by 5 bases, with 18 bases between. CDR3 DNA: TGTGCCAGTACCAACCAACTACGGGGGGATAATTCACCCCTCCACTTT. Translating it yields CASTNQLRGDNSPLHF.

The chain uses TRBV7-2 and TRBJ1-2, with TRBD1 as a possible D gene (6 bases). V lost 2 bases and J 2 bases, leaving 9 bases between the germline ends. In germline, CDR1 is SGHTA, CDR2 FQGNSA. This CDR3 region has 14 residues. CDR3 DNA: TGTGCCAGCAGCTTATTAGGGGGAAACTATGGCTACACCTTC. Translated, it gives CASSLLGGNYGYTF.

This clone was seen a single time. The CDR3 nucleotides read TGTGCCACTACCCAGGGCTTTGCGGCTTTCTTT. This translates into CATTQGFAAFF. The chain has TRBV10-3 and TRBJ1-1; perhaps TRBD1 as D (5 bases). V dropped 10 bases and J dropped 11 bases, with 17 bases sitting between them. Germline assignment: CDR1 ENHRY and CDR2 SYGVKD. The CDR3 covers 11 residues.

The J gene is TRBJ1-2, the V gene TRBV7-9; D unclear. Germline-derived CDR1 and CDR2 are SEHNR and FQNEAQ (reference sequence). Trimming left V 5 bases short and J 5 bases short, with 15 bases between. This CDR3 spans 14 amino acids. The CDR3 nucleotides are TGTGCCAGCAGCGCTACGACGGGGAGTTATGGCTACACCTTC. This translates into CASSATTGSYGYTF.

The CDR3 region has the DNA TGTGCCACCGTTGACGGGACTACCGGCACAGATACGCAGTATTTT. This gives the protein CATVDGTTGTDTQYF. J is TRBJ2-3 and V is TRBV27; TRBD2 agrees at 7 bases. The J segment lost 1 base and the V segment lost 10 bases, leaving 11 bases of the junction unmatched. This CDR3 is built from 15 residues. The germline V gene has CDR1 MNHEY and CDR2 SMNVEV (reference sequence).

The CDR3 loop is CASSRTSAQTDTQYF. As DNA, the CDR3 is TGTGCCAGCAGCCGAACTAGCGCCCAAACAGATACGCAGTATTTT. The chain couples TRBV5-4 to TRBJ2-3; 7 bases agree with TRBD2. The CDR3 extends over 15 amino acids. The V gene end was trimmed by 4 bases and the J gene end by 3 bases; junction bases not matched to a gene: 8. The V gene's germline CDR1 is SGHNT and CDR2 YYREEE (reference sequence).

The chain recombines TRBV2 with TRBJ2-2, with 7 bases identical to TRBD2. V shed 6 bases, J shed 1 base, and the junction held 5 bases outside the gene matches. The CDR3 loop spans 15 amino acids. CDR1 SNHLY and CDR2 FYNNEI come from the germline V gene. The CDR3 sequence: CASSPPGGNTGELFF. The CDR3 coding sequence is TGTGCCAGCAGCCCCCCGGGAGGGAACACCGGGGAGCTGTTTTTT.

This rearrangement joins TRBV19 to TRBJ2-5; possibly TRBD2 for D (5 bases). This CDR3 is 14 amino acids long. Germline lookup yields CDR1 LNHDA and CDR2 SQIVND (reference sequence). Trimming removed 6 bases from V and 4 bases from J, with 15 bases in between. CDR3 DNA: TGTGCCAGTAGCGAGTGGTCTAGCTCAGAGACCCAGTACTTC. Translation: CASSEWSSSETQYF.

V is TRBV29-1 and J is TRBJ1-2, with D hard to call. Trimming left V 6 bases short and J 10 bases short, with 15 bases between. CDR3 length equals 11 residues. Germline V gives CDR1 SQVTM, CDR2 ANQGSEA. The CDR3 loop is CSVLSGHDYTF. The CDR3 DNA is TGCAGCGTGCTGAGCGGCCATGACTACACCTTC.

The chain links TRBV7-2 to TRBJ1-5, with 11 bases lining up with TRBD1. J gave up 7 bases and V 0 bases, and 2 bases lay outside the gene matches. This CDR3 contains 15 residues. Germline CDR1 is SGHTA and CDR2 is FQGNSA. CDR3 sequence reads: CASSLAGTGGQPQHF. As DNA, the CDR3 is TGTGCCAGCAGCTTAGCCGGGACAGGGGGGCAGCCCCAGCATTTT.

The chain joins TRBV24-1 to TRBJ1-5; D uncertain. The V end lost 5 bases, the J end lost 3 bases, and 7 bases lay between the germline ends. CDR3 length: 13 residues. Germline V gene data show CDR1 as KGHDR and CDR2 as SFDVKD. CDR3 DNA: TGTGCCACCAGTGGAGGCTACAATCAGCCCCAGCATTTT. Translating gives CATSGGYNQPQHF.

The CDR3 loop reads CASRRTGGSTEAFF. The CDR3 bases are TGTGCCAGCAGAAGGACAGGGGGAAGCACTGAAGCTTTCTTT. The rearrangement uses TRBV6-5 and TRBJ1-1, with TRBD1 identical over 10 bases. CDR1 MNHEY and CDR2 SVGAGI come from the germline V gene. Trimming at V came to 6 bases and at J to 4 bases, leaving 5 bases not matched to a gene. The CDR3 contains 14 residues.

This clone was picked up one time. This rearrangement joins TRBV19 to TRBJ2-1; D is unclear. The V gene lost 1 base and the J gene lost 7 bases, with 11 bases spanning the gap. The CDR3 spans 14 residues. Germline CDR1 reads LNHDA; CDR2 reads SQIVND (reference sequence). The CDR3 loop is CASSIGVESNEQFF. Here the CDR3 DNA reads TGTGCCAGTAGTATAGGAGTAGAATCGAATGAGCAGTTCTTC.

J is TRBJ2-5 and V is TRBV19, with 10 bases matching TRBD2. The CDR3 extends over 16 amino acids. Trimming cost V 2 bases and J 2 bases; bases outside gene matches: 5. Per the germline V gene, CDR1 is LNHDA and CDR2 is SQIVND (reference sequence). The DNA of the CDR3 is TGTGCCAGTAGTATATCAGGACTAGCGGAACAAGAGACCCAGTACTTC. This gives the protein CASSISGLAEQETQYF.